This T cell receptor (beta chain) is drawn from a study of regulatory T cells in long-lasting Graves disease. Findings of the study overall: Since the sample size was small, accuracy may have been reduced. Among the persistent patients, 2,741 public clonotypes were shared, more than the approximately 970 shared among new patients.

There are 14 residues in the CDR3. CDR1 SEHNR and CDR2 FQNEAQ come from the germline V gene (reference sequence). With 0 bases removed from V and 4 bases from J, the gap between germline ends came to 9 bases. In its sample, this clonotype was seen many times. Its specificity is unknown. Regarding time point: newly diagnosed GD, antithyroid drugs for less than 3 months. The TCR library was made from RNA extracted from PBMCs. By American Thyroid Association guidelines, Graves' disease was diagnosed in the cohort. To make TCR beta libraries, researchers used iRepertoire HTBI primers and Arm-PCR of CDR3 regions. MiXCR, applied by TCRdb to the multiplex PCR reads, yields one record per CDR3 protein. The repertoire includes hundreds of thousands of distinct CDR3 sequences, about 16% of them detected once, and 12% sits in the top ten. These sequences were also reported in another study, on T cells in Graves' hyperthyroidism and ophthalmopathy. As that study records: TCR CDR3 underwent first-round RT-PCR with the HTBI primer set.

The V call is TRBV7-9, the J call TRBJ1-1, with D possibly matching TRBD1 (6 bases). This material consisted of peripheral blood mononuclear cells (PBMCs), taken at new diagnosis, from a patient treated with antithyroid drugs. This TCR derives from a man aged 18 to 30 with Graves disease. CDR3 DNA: TGTGCCAGCAGCTTAGCGCAGGGGAGCACTGAAGCTTTCTTT. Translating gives CASSLAQGSTEAFF.